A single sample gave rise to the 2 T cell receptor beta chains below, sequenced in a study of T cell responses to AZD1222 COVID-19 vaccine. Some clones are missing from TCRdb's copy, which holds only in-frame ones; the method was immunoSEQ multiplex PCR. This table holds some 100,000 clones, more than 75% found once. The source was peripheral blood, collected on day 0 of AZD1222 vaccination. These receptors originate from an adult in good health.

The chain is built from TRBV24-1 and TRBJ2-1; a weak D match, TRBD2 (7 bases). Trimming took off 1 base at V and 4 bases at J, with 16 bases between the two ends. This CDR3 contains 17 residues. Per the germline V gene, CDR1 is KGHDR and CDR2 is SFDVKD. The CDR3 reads CATSDFGGRGAYNEQFF. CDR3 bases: TGTGCCACCAGTGATTTCGGGGGCCGGGGGGCGTACAATGAGCAGTTCTTC.

CDR3 sequence reads: CASSLVPGNTEAFF. The CDR3 nucleotides are TGTGCCAGCAGCTTAGTTCCAGGGAACACTGAAGCTTTCTTT. The chain uses TRBV7-2 and TRBJ1-1; D uncertain. CDR3 length: 14 residues. Trimming cost V 1 base and J 1 base, with 7 bases left between them. From germline, CDR1 is SGHTA and CDR2 FQGNSA.